This T cell receptor (beta chain) was sequenced during a study of T cell repertoires in cytomegalovirus infection. TCRdb recomputed calls from the reads with MiXCR, one row per CDR3 protein. The sample lists 700,000 to 950,000 distinct CDR3 sequences, about 33% occurring once. General study findings and limits: Based on cumulative public TCR beta family frequency, carriers of CMV plus the relevant HLA were identified.

The V gene's germline CDR1 is MNHEY and CDR2 SVGEGT. V was clipped by 6 bases and J by 7 bases; unmatched bases: 10. This CDR3 region has 16 residues. This clonotype was detected only a few times. Its antigen is unidentified. The sequenced sample was cultured CD8+ T cells from PBMCs, obtained from culture after CMV antigen stimulation. The receptor was derived from a human donor in good health (CMV status not recorded). Some clones in this sample may be carry-over from other donors' samples. The rearrangement joins TRBV6-2 or TRBV6-3 to TRBJ2-1; 12 bases agree with TRBD2. CDR3 protein: CASSILAGGVENEQFF. Written as DNA, the CDR3 is TGTGCCAGCAGCATACTAGCGGGGGGTGTGGAGAATGAGCAGTTCTTC.